A selection of T cell receptor beta chains follows, all from one sample in a study of cytomegalovirus exposure and HLA in healthy donors. Assay: immunoSEQ multiplex PCR; the TCRdb copy retains only in-frame clones and omits some. This sample has about 190,000 clones, with roughly 80% found just once. Specimen: PBMCs. These receptors all stem from a woman between 25 and 40 years old in good health and CMV-seropositive. Each CDR3 is given with its conserved first and last residue. D genes are given only for firm matches. The listing skips clone size in some rows; elsewhere it reads once, few, many or a size class.

D	V	size	J	length	CDR3	DNA
TRBD2	TRBV30	-	TRBJ2-1	15	CAWSVGSGGHDEQFF	TGTGCCTGGAGTGTGGGCAGCGGGGGGCACGATGAGCAGTTCTTC
-	TRBV28	-	TRBJ1-1	15	CASSLTPGGHTEAFF	TGTGCCAGCAGTTTAACTCCCGGGGGTCACACTGAAGCTTTCTTT
TRBD2	TRBV7-3	-	TRBJ2-2	14	CASRLAVNTGELFF	TGTGCCAGCAGACTAGCGGTAAACACCGGGGAGCTGTTTTTT
TRBD2	TRBV28	-	TRBJ2-7	15	CASSLAGDRGHEQYF	TGTGCCAGCAGTTTAGCGGGGGACCGGGGCCACGAGCAGTACTTC
TRBD2	TRBV10-1	-	TRBJ2-7	16	CASSDGGKEALYEQYF	TGCGCCAGCAGTGACGGGGGGAAGGAGGCCCTCTACGAGCAGTACTTC
TRBD1	TRBV5-1	-	TRBJ2-6	18	CASSHGTVPSSGANVLTF	TGCGCCAGCAGCCACGGGACAGTCCCCTCCTCTGGGGCCAACGTCCTGACTTTC
-	TRBV27	-	TRBJ2-3	16	CASSRLTRVSTDTQYF	TGTGCCAGCAGTAGGCTAACGAGGGTTAGCACAGATACGCAGTATTTT
TRBD2	TRBV10-1	-	TRBJ2-2	18	CASPGPRPTSGSGGELFF	TGCGCCAGCCCGGGACCTCGGCCTACTAGCGGGTCGGGAGGGGAGCTGTTTTTT
TRBD1	TRBV9	-	TRBJ2-7	15	CASSVGTGSSYEQYF	TGTGCCAGCAGCGTCGGGACAGGGAGCTCCTACGAGCAGTACTTC
TRBD2	TRBV4-1	-	TRBJ2-7	16	CASSQILLAQAYEQYF	TGCGCCAGCAGCCAGATATTACTAGCGCAAGCCTACGAGCAGTACTTC
-	TRBV7-3	-	TRBJ2-7	13	CASSLIPGYEQYF	TGTGCCAGCAGCTTAATCCCAGGGTACGAGCAGTACTTC
TRBD1	TRBV5-4	-	TRBJ1-1	15	CASSPGTVWNTEAFF	TGTGCCAGCAGCCCTGGGACAGTTTGGAACACTGAAGCTTTCTTT
-	TRBV28	-	TRBJ2-5	15	CASRNRGGDQETQYF	TGTGCCAGCAGGAACAGGGGCGGGGACCAAGAGACCCAGTACTTC
-	TRBV7-3	-	TRBJ2-2	15	CASSLTQGITGELFF	TGTGCCAGCAGCTTAACCCAGGGGATCACCGGGGAGCTGTTTTTT
TRBD2	TRBV11-3	-	TRBJ2-7	16	CASSRTSGLIPGEQYF	TGTGCCAGCAGCCGGACTAGCGGGCTTATACCGGGGGAGCAGTACTTC
TRBD1	TRBV27	-	TRBJ2-5	15	CASSLVSDRGLPQYF	TGTGCCAGCAGTTTGGTATCCGACAGGGGGCTACCCCAGTACTTC
-	TRBV6-5	-	TRBJ1-2	15	CASSYSGDGDYGYTF	TGTGCCAGCAGTTACTCAGGGGATGGGGACTATGGCTACACCTTC
TRBD1	TRBV7-9	few	TRBJ1-2	16	CASSLVEVGQVYGYTF	TGTGCCAGCAGCTTAGTCGAGGTGGGACAGGTCTATGGCTACACCTTC
TRBD1	TRBV4-1	-	TRBJ1-5	15	CASSQDDRGNQPQHF	TGCGCCAGCAGCCAAGATGACAGGGGGAATCAGCCCCAGCATTTT
-	TRBV18	-	TRBJ2-7	15	CASSPNPGPSYEQYF	TGTGCCAGCTCTCCGAACCCCGGTCCGTCCTACGAGCAGTACTTC
-	TRBV20-1	-	TRBJ2-7	11	CSASRTYEQYF	TGCAGTGCTAGTCGAACTTACGAGCAGTACTTC
-	TRBV6-6	-	TRBJ1-5	12	CATEGEGQPQHF	TGTGCCACCGAGGGAGAGGGCCAGCCCCAGCATTTT